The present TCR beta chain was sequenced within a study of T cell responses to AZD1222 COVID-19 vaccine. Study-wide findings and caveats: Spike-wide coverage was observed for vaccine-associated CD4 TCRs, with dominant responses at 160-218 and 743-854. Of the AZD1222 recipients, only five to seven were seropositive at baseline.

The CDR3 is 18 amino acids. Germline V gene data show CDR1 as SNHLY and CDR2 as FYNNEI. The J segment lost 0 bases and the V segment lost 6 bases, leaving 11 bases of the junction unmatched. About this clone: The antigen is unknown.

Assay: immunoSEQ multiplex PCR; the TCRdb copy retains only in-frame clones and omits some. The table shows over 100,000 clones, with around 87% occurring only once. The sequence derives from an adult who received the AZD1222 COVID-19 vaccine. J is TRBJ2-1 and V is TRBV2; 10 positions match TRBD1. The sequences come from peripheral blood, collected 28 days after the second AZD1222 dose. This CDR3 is CASRPGQGPQSSYNEQFF. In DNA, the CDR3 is TGTGCCAGCAGACCGGGACAGGGGCCCCAAAGCTCCTACAATGAGCAGTTCTTC.